This record covers a single TCR beta chain. There are many counts of this clonotype. Its antigen remains undetermined. No much larger clone is present one base from it, and per-base qualities are unavailable. For unsorted PBMC libraries, 2 million PBMCs were used after storage in RNAlater at -80 degrees C until RNA extraction. Multiple sclerosis patients were enrolled in a US clinical protocol under which disease progression was evaluated by magnetic resonance imaging. Peripheral blood was subjected to Ficoll-Hypaque density gradient centrifugation to isolate PBMCs, which were then cryopreserved in liquid nitrogen. This specimen comes from a study of neurological immune-mediated disorders (dated by TCRdb to the late 2010s). Some background on the complete study: Among the roughly 35 multiple sclerosis patients, relapsing-remitting MS accounted for around 31 and secondary progressive MS accounted for 3. Alongside PBMC samples, the set of approximately 100 TCR-beta libraries contained longitudinal samples, technical triplicates, and paired CD4+ and CD8+ T-cell subsets that had been sorted. Peripheral blood TCR-beta repertoires from HTLV-I-associated myelopathy (HAM/TSP) patients, multiple sclerosis patients and healthy controls were compared by UMI-based sequencing. Of the 60 to 70 subjects in the cohort, about 14 were HAM/TSP patients, some 35 were multiple sclerosis patients, and about 20 were healthy controls. On the study overall, not on this receptor specifically: Expanded clones from different subjects shared no identical CDR3 amino acid sequences, which suggests that TCR-beta repertoires were private in all groups. No association of the MS cluster with clinical or MRI features was observed, and the need for larger cohorts was stated by the authors. TCR clonal expansion was highest in HAM/TSP patients and lowest in MS patients, with MS patients falling below even healthy controls. In a phylogenetic analysis, the repertoires of 18 out of 34 MS patients fell into a single cluster of related CDR3 sequences, pointing to a possible signature at the repertoire level.

cDNA synthesis used template-switch 5'RACE with a primer carrying a 10-nucleotide random unique molecular identifier tagging each TCR transcript. Each sequencing run produced over 160 million TCR-beta sequences covering 15-18 subjects. The RNeasy kit was used for extraction of total RNA. The KAPA Real-time Library Amplification kit was used to amplify TCR-beta VDJ regions with primers targeting the TCR constant region and the 5'RACE anchor. Sample indexes and Illumina adaptors were added in a first PCR, and a second PCR then increased library yield. After Ampure bead purification, the roughly 650 bp TCR product was size-selected on a 2% E-gel SizeSelection system. Before pooling, library quality was checked on a Bioanalyzer, concentration was measured with Qubit, and libraries were quantified with the Kapa Library Quantification kit. Paired-end 2 x 150 bp sequencing of the libraries was performed on an Illumina HiSeq 2500. To increase sequence diversity, roughly 24-31% phiX was spiked into each library pool. On the authors' methods: The UMI-based MiGEC pipeline processed quality-filtered reads and removed over 80% of raw TCR sequences during error correction. IMGT germline references were used for alignment of VDJ genes, and clonotypes were defined by a unique CDR3 amino acid sequence together with V-J genes. Clonal expansion, Shannon diversity, and CDR3 relatedness (CalcPairwiseDistances, ClusterSamples) were evaluated with VDJtools, and phylogenetic trees were built with CLCbio workbench. A clone was classed as expanded if it had 8 or more unique UMIs, a cutoff based on coefficient-of-variation modelling across technical triplicates. TCRdb itself trimmed the public reads at Q25 with fastp, ran MiXCR and retained productive beta chains. CDR3 protein duplicates are merged, each entry listing the most common genes and DNA. These V and J calls rely on TCRdb rather than the paper's analysis. Here the sample has about 46,000 distinct CDR3 sequences; 2.5% to 3.5% occur a single time. Over 12% of the sample is held by the ten biggest clonotypes.

The CDR3 spans 15 residues, from the cysteine through the phenylalanine. Only CDR3 DNA is held: 45 bases, read in frame from base 1. Sequences SGHRS (CDR1) and YFSETQ (CDR2) are obtained from the germline V gene. Cut back by 1 base and 6 bases, the V and J ends lie 15 bases apart. The TCR comes from a woman aged 45 to 65 with multiple sclerosis. In this chain, TRBV5-1 is recombined with TRBJ2-3; no D gene call is confident. Sample: PBMCs. The CDR3 loop reads CASSLLPREQDTQYF. Read as DNA, the sequence is TGCGCCAGCAGCTTGCTACCTAGAGAACAGGATACGCAGTATTTT.